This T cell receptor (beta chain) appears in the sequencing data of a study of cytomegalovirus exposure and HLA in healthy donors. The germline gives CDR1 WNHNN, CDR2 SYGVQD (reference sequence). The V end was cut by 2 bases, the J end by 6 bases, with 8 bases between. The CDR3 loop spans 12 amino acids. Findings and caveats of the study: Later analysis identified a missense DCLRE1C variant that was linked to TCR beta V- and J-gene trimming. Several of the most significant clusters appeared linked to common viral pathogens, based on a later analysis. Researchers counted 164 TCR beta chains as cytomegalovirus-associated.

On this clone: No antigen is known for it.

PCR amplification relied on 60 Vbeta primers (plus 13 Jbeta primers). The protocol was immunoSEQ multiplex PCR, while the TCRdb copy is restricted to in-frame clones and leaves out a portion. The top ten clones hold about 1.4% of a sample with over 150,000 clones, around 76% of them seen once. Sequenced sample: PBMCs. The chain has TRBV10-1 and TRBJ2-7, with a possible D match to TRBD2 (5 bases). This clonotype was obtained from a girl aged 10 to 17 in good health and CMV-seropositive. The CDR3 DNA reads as TGCGCCAGCAGTGAGAACCGGGGCGAGCAGTACTTC. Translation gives CASSENRGEQYF.